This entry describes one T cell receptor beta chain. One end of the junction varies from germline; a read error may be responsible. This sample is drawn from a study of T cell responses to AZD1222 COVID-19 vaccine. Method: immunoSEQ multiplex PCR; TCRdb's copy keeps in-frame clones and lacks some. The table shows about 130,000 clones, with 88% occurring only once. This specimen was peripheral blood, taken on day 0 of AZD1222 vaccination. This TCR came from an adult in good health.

The CDR3 reads CASSLSTGELFF. CDR3 nucleotides: TGTGCTAGCAGCTTAAGCACCGGGGAGCTGTTTTTT. The chain uses TRBV7-7 and TRBJ2-2; D gene unclear. The CDR3 sequence is 12 residues long. Germline V gives CDR1 SSHAT, CDR2 FNYEAQ (reference sequence).